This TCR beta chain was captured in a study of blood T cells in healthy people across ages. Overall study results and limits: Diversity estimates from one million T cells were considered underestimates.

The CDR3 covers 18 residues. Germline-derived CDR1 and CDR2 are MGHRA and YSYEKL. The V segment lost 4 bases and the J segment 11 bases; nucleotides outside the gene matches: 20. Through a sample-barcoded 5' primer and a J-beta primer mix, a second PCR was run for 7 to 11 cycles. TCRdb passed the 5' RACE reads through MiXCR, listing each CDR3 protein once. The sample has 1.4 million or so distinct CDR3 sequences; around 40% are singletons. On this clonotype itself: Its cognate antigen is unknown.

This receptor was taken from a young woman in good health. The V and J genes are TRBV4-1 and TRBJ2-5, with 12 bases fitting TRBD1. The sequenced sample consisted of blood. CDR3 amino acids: CASSPRDRGLGQRDEQYF. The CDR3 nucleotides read TGCGCCAGCAGCCCCCGGGACAGGGGGCTCGGTCAAAGGGATGAGCAGTACTTC.